This T cell receptor (beta chain) was retrieved from a study of regulatory T cells in long-lasting Graves disease. General study results and limits: Favored usage of TRBV28, TRBJ1-2 and TRBJ2-5 was recorded in persistent disease. With a small sample size, accuracy may have been reduced.

Trimming removed 6 bases at V and 5 bases at J, with 13 bases between. The germline V gene has CDR1 MNHNS and CDR2 SASEGT. The CDR3 spans 14 residues. Time point noted: newly diagnosed GD, antithyroid drugs for less than 3 months. The TCR library was made from RNA that had been extracted from PBMCs in TRIzol. Graves' disease diagnosis relied on American Thyroid Association guidelines. Sequencing libraries for TCR beta were prepared with iRepertoire HTBI primers and Arm-PCR of CDR3 regions. TCRdb recomputed calls from the multiplex PCR reads with MiXCR, one row per CDR3 protein. The table records hundreds of thousands of distinct CDR3 sequences, around 15% of them present only once. This clonotype was seen repeatedly, ten times or more. Its matching antigen is unknown. The same data also went into a second study, on T cells in Graves' hyperthyroidism and ophthalmopathy.

This TCR derives from a woman aged 25-40 years with Graves disease. The sequenced sample was peripheral blood mononuclear cells (PBMCs), obtained at new diagnosis, from a patient treated with antithyroid drugs. The chain has TRBV6-1 and TRBJ1-4; D call uncertain. CDR3 residues: CASSNRGLNEKLFF. The CDR3 DNA follows: TGTGCCAGCAGCAACAGAGGACTCAATGAAAAACTGTTTTTT.